The next 30 T cell receptor beta chains were all read from a single sample in a study of identical twins. Using its own MiXCR run on the 5' RACE reads, TCRdb lists one record per CDR3 protein. The table records some 190,000 distinct CDR3 sequences, more than 15% of them present only once. In addition, the sample was reused for a study of T cells expressing NK-cell markers.

Sequenced: CD8+ T cells sorted from blood. The receptors come from a woman younger than 35 in good health.

This clonotype was recorded a few times. This chain connects TRBV5-1 to TRBJ1-1; TRBD1 agrees at 10 bases. The CDR3 is made up of 17 amino acids. Germline V gene lookup returns CDR1 SGHRS and CDR2 YFSETQ. V trimming: 0 bases; J trimming: 0 bases; junction bases outside the gene matches: 5. The CDR3 here is CASSLGGQGSMNTEAFF. The CDR3 DNA sequence: TGCGCCAGCAGCTTGGGGGGACAGGGGTCGATGAACACTGAAGCTTTCTTT.

This CDR3 is CASSLVPSGAYEQYF. DNA for the CDR3: TGTGCCAGCAGTTTAGTCCCCAGCGGCGCATACGAGCAGTACTTC. The rearrangement links TRBV12-3 or TRBV12-4 to TRBJ2-7; possible D gene TRBD2, 5 bases. The V end was cut by 1 base, the J end by 4 bases, with 14 bases between. The CDR3 consists of 15 residues.

The rearrangement uses TRBV7-9 and TRBJ1-4; TRBD1 is a possible D gene (5 bases). Germline assignment: CDR1 SEHNR and CDR2 FQNEAQ (reference sequence). V lost 6 bases to trimming and J lost 7 bases, with 12 bases between them. The CDR3 is 13 amino acids. CDR3 DNA: TGTGCCAGCAGGGACGGGGCGAGTGAAAAACTGTTTTTT. It codes for CASRDGASEKLFF. The full variable domain, completed using reference TRBV7-9 and TRBJ1-4, is DTGVSQNPRHKITKRGQNVTFRCDPISEHNRLYWYRQTLGQGPEFLTYFQNEAQLEKSRLLSDRFSAERPKGSFSTLEIQRTEQGDSAMYLCASRDGASEKLFFGSGTQLSVL.

The genes are TRBV6-5 and TRBJ1-3; TRBD1 is a possible D gene (5 bases). Germline CDR1 MNHEY, CDR2 SVGAGI. CDR3 length: 11 amino acids. The V end lost 11 bases, the J end lost 8 bases, and 13 bases lay between the germline ends. This CDR3 reads CAVLSGYTIYF. The DNA for the CDR3 is TGTGCCGTCCTCTCAGGGTACACCATATATTTT.

This clonotype was observed a few times. This chain links TRBV4-1 with TRBJ2-4; 11 bases align to TRBD2. Losses at the gene ends were 3 bases for V and 9 bases for J; bases not matched to a gene: 28. Germline CDR1 MGHRA, CDR2 YSYEKL. The CDR3 is made up of 22 amino acids. The CDR3: CASSHSFSGGARGGLLSGIQYF. CDR3 nucleotide sequence: TGCGCCAGCAGCCATTCCTTTAGCGGGGGGGCCCGGGGTGGACTACTATCTGGCATTCAGTACTTC.

This clonotype was found a few times. The rearrangement joins TRBV6-1 to TRBJ2-7, with D perhaps matching TRBD1 (6 bases). Germline V gives CDR1 MNHNS, CDR2 SASEGT. Trimming took 1 base from V and 7 from J, leaving 8 bases between them. The CDR3 is 12 amino acids. CDR3 residues: CASSEGGREQYF. CDR3 DNA sequence: TGTGCCAGCAGTGAAGGGGGGCGGGAGCAGTACTTC.

Ten or more counts support this clonotype. The rearrangement uses TRBV12-3 or TRBV12-4 and TRBJ1-3; D not certain. Between the trimmed V and J ends, which lost 8 bases and 0 bases, there was a span of 8 bases. The CDR3 runs to 13 residues. The CDR3 nucleotides read TGTGCCAGCGGGTGGGGCTCTGGAAACACCATATATTTT. Its translation: CASGWGSGNTIYF.

The rearrangement uses TRBV6-2 or TRBV6-3 and TRBJ2-4; D is undetermined. V was cut by 2 bases and J by 6 bases, with 8 bases left in between. This CDR3 comprises 13 residues. Germline CDR1 is MNHEY and CDR2 is SVGEGT. In DNA form, the CDR3 reads TGTGCCAGCAGTTACGGTAAAGTAAACATTCAGTACTTC. Translated: CASSYGKVNIQYF.

The chain recombines TRBV10-2 with TRBJ2-7; 8 bases agree with TRBD1. CDR1 is WSHSY, CDR2 SAAADI, per germline. The CDR3 spans 14 residues. The ends lost 8 bases at V and 1 base at J; junction bases unmatched: 7. CDR3 DNA sequence: TGCGCCAGCCGAGACAGGGGCGCGTCCTACGAGCAGTACTTC. This codes for CASRDRGASYEQYF.

This chain joins TRBV24-1 and TRBJ1-1; possibly TRBD1 for D (5 bases). Trimming stripped 12 bases from V and 1 base from J, with 17 bases between. Germline values: CDR1 KGHDR, CDR2 SFDVKD. This CDR3 region has 14 residues. DNA of the CDR3: TGTGCCGCCCCACCGGGACTCAGGAACACTGAAGCTTTCTTT. It specifies CAAPPGLRNTEAFF.

This clonotype showed up just a few times. The chain has TRBV19 and TRBJ2-1; TRBD2 might be the D (5 bases). Trimming cost V 3 bases and J 9 bases, with 12 bases left between them. The length of the CDR3 is 13 residues. From germline, CDR1 is LNHDA and CDR2 SQIVND (reference sequence). DNA for the CDR3: TGTGCCAGTAGTATCGCCCCCCGGGGTGAGCAGTTCTTC. The encoded protein is CASSIAPRGEQFF.

The table lists this clonotype with many counts. CDR3 amino acids: CASSLSTETIDNEQFF. CDR3 bases: TGCGCCAGCAGCTTGTCTACAGAAACAATTGACAATGAGCAGTTCTTC. V and J are TRBV5-1 and TRBJ2-1; D is unresolved. The CDR3 is made up of 16 amino acids. V shed 1 base and J shed 5 bases, with 16 bases lying between them. In germline, CDR1 is SGHRS, CDR2 YFSETQ.

Only a few counts were recorded for this clonotype. This chain uses TRBV10-3 with TRBJ2-1, with 10 bases lining up with TRBD2. This CDR3 has 16 residues. With 4 bases clipped from V and 5 bases from J, the junction kept 8 bases outside the gene matches. Germline V CDR1 and CDR2: ENHRY, SYGVKD. The CDR3 DNA sequence: TGTGCCATCAGTGCCCAAGCGGGGGGGCCTAACAATGAGCAGTTCTTC. Its protein is CAISAQAGGPNNEQFF.

This clonotype has just a few counts. The chain couples TRBV12-3 or TRBV12-4 to TRBJ2-1; no reliable D call. Trimming pared 6 bases from V and 0 bases from J, leaving 15 bases between. This CDR3 region has 16 residues. For the CDR3, the DNA is TGTGCCAGCAGCCCTGGACGGCTTAGCTCCTACAATGAGCAGTTCTTC. This sequence encodes CASSPGRLSSYNEQFF.

The chain employs TRBV5-6 and TRBJ2-1; D perhaps matches TRBD2 (5 bases). V was cut by 2 bases and J by 3 bases, with 15 bases left in between. CDR3 size: 16 residues. Germline V CDR1 and CDR2: SGHDT, YYEEEE. The CDR3 DNA reads TGTGCCAGCAGCTTCTTGTCCGGGGAATACTACAATGAGCAGTTCTTC. It yields the protein CASSFLSGEYYNEQFF.

The gene calls are TRBV20-1 and TRBJ2-3, with TRBD2 identical over 13 bases. Losses at the gene ends were 6 bases for V and 3 bases for J; bases not matched to a gene: 9. Germline CDR1 reads DFQATT; CDR2 reads SNEGSKA (reference sequence). The CDR3 contains 16 residues. CDR3 loop: CSAPGLAGVRTDTQYF. The CDR3 nucleotides are TGCAGTGCACCCGGACTAGCGGGAGTGAGGACAGATACGCAGTATTTT.

The rearrangement joins TRBV19 to TRBJ2-7; maybe TRBD1 (5 bases). The V and J ends lost 5 bases and 5 bases respectively, with 13 bases between them. CDR3 length: 13 amino acids. Looked up from germline, CDR1 is LNHDA and CDR2 is SQIVND (reference sequence). CDR3 in DNA: TGTGCCAGTAGTCCCGGCAGGGTTAACGAGCAGTACTTC. Translating it yields CASSPGRVNEQYF.

A few counts support this clonotype. J is TRBJ2-1 and V is TRBV4-3; unclear D gene. Trimming took 0 bases from V and 9 from J, leaving 15 bases between them. The germline CDR1 and CDR2 sequences are LGHNA and YSLEER. This CDR3 comprises 15 residues. The CDR3 sequence is CASSQDPMVIGEQFF. The CDR3 region has the DNA TGCGCCAGCAGCCAAGATCCGATGGTTATTGGTGAGCAGTTCTTC.

This rearrangement joins TRBV6-2 or TRBV6-3 to TRBJ2-7, with D hard to call. The CDR3 loop spans 11 amino acids. Trimming removed 2 bases from V and 6 bases from J, with 5 bases in between. Germline loops: CDR1 MNHEY, CDR2 SVGEGT. CDR3: CASSYGVEQYF. The CDR3 region has the DNA TGTGCCAGCAGTTACGGGGTCGAGCAGTACTTC.

This clonotype was found many times. The J gene is TRBJ2-3, the V gene TRBV6-4; 16 bases agree with TRBD2. The CDR3 spans 17 residues. Germline values: CDR1 MRHNA, CDR2 SNTAGT. V gave up 5 bases and J gave up 3 bases; unmatched junction bases: 5. CDR3 loop: CASSPGLAGGPTDTQYF. DNA for the CDR3: TGTGCCAGCAGTCCGGGACTAGCGGGAGGGCCGACAGATACGCAGTATTTT.

The chain has TRBV6-1 and TRBJ2-5; 9 bases are shared with TRBD1. With 4 bases clipped from V and 6 bases from J, the junction kept 6 bases outside the gene matches. Germline lookup yields CDR1 MNHNS and CDR2 SASEGT. The CDR3 is made up of 14 amino acids. The CDR3 region has the DNA TGTGCCAGCAGTGGGGGACAGGGCGTACAGACCCAGTACTTC. Translation gives CASSGGQGVQTQYF.

This clonotype appeared a few times. CDR3 sequence (DNA): TGTGCCAGCAGCGGGGACAGGACCTACGAGCAGTACTTC. Translated: CASSGDRTYEQYF. The chain carries TRBV7-2 and TRBJ2-7; 8 bases align to TRBD1. The CDR3 consists of 13 residues. V trimming: 5 bases; J trimming: 2 bases; junction bases outside the gene matches: 2. CDR1 is SGHTA and CDR2 is FQGNSA in the germline V gene.

This clonotype was detected ten times or more. The V call is TRBV19, the J call TRBJ1-5; a possible D gene is TRBD1 (5 bases). V lost 2 bases and J lost 3, with 11 bases in between. Per germline, CDR1 LNHDA and CDR2 SQIVND (reference sequence). The CDR3 extends over 15 amino acids. As DNA, the CDR3 is TGTGCCAGTAGTATATATGGGACCCCCAATCAGCCCCAGCATTTT. Amino acids: CASSIYGTPNQPQHF.

The CDR3 is CSAPSRGNQPQHF. For the CDR3, the DNA is TGCAGTGCTCCTTCACGAGGCAATCAGCCCCAGCATTTT. The rearrangement joins TRBV20-1 to TRBJ1-5; D gene ambiguous. This CDR3 contains 13 residues. Trimming stripped 5 bases from V and 2 bases from J, with 10 bases between. Germline V gives CDR1 DFQATT, CDR2 SNEGSKA (reference sequence).

V and J are TRBV25-1 and TRBJ1-2; D is unresolved. The ends were cut back, 6 bases at V and 8 bases at J, with 7 bases in the middle. Germline V gene sequence: CDR1 MGHDK, CDR2 SYGVNS. This CDR3 region has 10 residues. The CDR3 bases are TGTGCCAGCAGCTTCGACGGCTACACCTTC. This codes for CASSFDGYTF.

This clonotype came up once. The chain joins TRBV7-9 to TRBJ2-3; TRBD1 is a possible D gene (5 bases). TRBJ1-5 matches the DNA end more closely, so the J call is doubtful. Germline V lookup: CDR1 SEHNR, CDR2 FQNEAQ (reference sequence). The CDR3 loop spans 14 amino acids. This CDR3 reads CASSLARGTDTQHF. For the CDR3, the DNA is TGTGCCAGCAGCTTAGCACGGGGCACAGATACGCAGCATTTT.

There are many counts of this clonotype. The chain combines TRBV7-8 with TRBJ2-3; D not resolved. Trimming left V 9 bases short and J 0 bases short, with 1 base between. Germline CDR1 and CDR2: SGHVS and FQNEAQ. CDR3 length: 10 amino acids. The CDR3, as DNA: TGTGCCAGTAGCACAGATACGCAGTATTTT. This sequence encodes CASSTDTQYF.

This clonotype has just a few counts. J is TRBJ1-1 and V is TRBV10-2; D might be TRBD1 (5 bases). The CDR3 runs to 9 residues. V lost 9 bases, J lost 10 bases, and 9 bases lay in between. The V gene's germline CDR1 is WSHSY and CDR2 SAAADI. CDR3 residues: CASGAPAFF. Here the CDR3 DNA reads TGCGCCAGTGGGGCTCCAGCTTTCTTT.

This clonotype was counted a few times. The genes are TRBV20-1 and TRBJ2-7; 12 nucleotides line up with TRBD2. Germline loops: CDR1 DFQATT, CDR2 SNEGSKA (reference sequence). The CDR3 consists of 13 residues. With 4 bases clipped from V and 3 bases from J, the junction kept 1 base outside the gene matches. The CDR3 DNA follows: TGCAGTGCTACGACTAGCGGGGGCTACGAGCAGTACTTC. Translation gives CSATTSGGYEQYF.

The chain has TRBV27 and TRBJ2-1; TRBD1 aligns across 7 bases. CDR1 is MNHEY, CDR2 SMNVEV, per germline (reference sequence). J was trimmed by 4 bases and V by 6 bases; bases with no gene match: 9. CDR3 length equals 15 residues. The CDR3 DNA reads as TGTGCCAGCAGCGACGGGACAGTCGAATACAATGAGCAGTTCTTC. It encodes CASSDGTVEYNEQFF.